The clone carrying this T cell receptor (beta chain) was seen only once. Germline is not matched at one junction end, which may reflect a read error. Germline CDR1 reads MNHEY; CDR2 reads SMNVEV (reference sequence). The CDR3 length is 13 residues. The sample belongs to a study of blood T cell repertoires in COVID-19. TCRdb keeps only in-frame clones here, not all; method: immunoSEQ multiplex PCR. The data contain approximately 180,000 clones, over 80% of them singletons. This chain links TRBV27 with TRBJ2-1; TRBD1 matches 7 bases. The sequence derives from a woman in her 40s with COVID-19, enrolled during active disease. Sequencing was performed on peripheral blood. Written as DNA, the CDR3 is TGTGCCAGCAGTTTCCGGGACAGAGTTGGCCCAATCTTC. This sequence encodes CASSFRDRVGPIF.